These 23 T cell receptor beta chains share one sample of origin, sequenced in a study of T cells in narcolepsy. Method: immunoSEQ multiplex PCR; TCRdb's copy keeps in-frame clones and lacks some. The sample has 27,000 or so clones, around 87% seen once; the top ten hold approximately 1%. The sample taken for sequencing was memory (CD45RA-) CD4+ T cells from blood. Receptor source: a human donor in good health.

V is TRBV9 and J is TRBJ2-7; 11 bases are shared with TRBD1. The CDR3 consists of 18 residues. Germline assignment: CDR1 SGDLS and CDR2 YYNGEE. V shed 0 bases, J shed 5 bases, and the junction held 13 bases outside the gene matches. The CDR3 DNA follows: TGTGCCAGCAGCGTAGGCTCTCGACCGGGACAGGGGGACCACGAGCAGTACTTC. Residues: CASSVGSRPGQGDHEQYF.

This sequence joins TRBV15 and TRBJ2-7, with 9 bases identical to TRBD1. With 3 bases clipped from V and 3 bases from J, the junction kept 0 bases outside the gene matches. CDR3 length equals 13 residues. CDR1 and CDR2 from the germline V gene are LNHNV and YYDKDF (reference sequence). CDR3 sequence (DNA): TGTGCCACCAGCAGGGACAGGGGCTACGAGCAGTACTTC. Protein sequence: CATSRDRGYEQYF.

J is TRBJ2-7 and V is TRBV5-1; D uncertain. Germline V gene data show CDR1 as SGHRS and CDR2 as YFSETQ. The CDR3 runs to 14 residues. With 0 bases removed from V and 6 bases from J, the gap between germline ends came to 13 bases. The CDR3 DNA reads TGCGCCAGCAGCTTGGTAGTGGGCTCGGGCGAGCAGTACTTC. It specifies CASSLVVGSGEQYF.

The V call is TRBV30, the J call TRBJ1-3, with TRBD1 as a possible D gene (6 bases). The germline CDR1 and CDR2 sequences are GTSNPN and SVGIG (reference sequence). Between the trimmed V and J ends, which lost 5 bases and 0 bases, there was a span of 11 bases. The CDR3 length is 14 residues. CDR3 DNA: TGTGCCTGGGCGGACAGTACCTCTGGAAACACCATATATTTT. Encoded protein: CAWADSTSGNTIYF.

About this clone itself: At one end, the junction sequence differs from germline, possibly due to a read error. This rearrangement joins TRBV19 to TRBJ2-1; possible D gene TRBD2, 6 bases. The CDR3 spans 15 residues. Germline CDR1 and CDR2: LNHDA and SQIVND (reference sequence). This CDR3 is CASTAGRDSDNEQFF. In DNA form, the CDR3 reads TGTGCCAGTACTGCGGGCCGGGACTCCGACAATGAGCAGTTCTTC.

The chain joins TRBV14 to TRBJ2-2, with 11 bases that match TRBD2. V lost 6 bases and J lost 5; bases outside the gene matches: 8. The germline CDR1 and CDR2 sequences are SGHDN and FVKESK. This CDR3 has 16 amino acids. CDR3 sequence (DNA): TGTGCCAGCAGTAAAATAGGGACTAGCGGTACCGGGGAGCTGTTTTTT. This sequence encodes CASSKIGTSGTGELFF.

The chain links TRBV7-2 to TRBJ2-1; D remains unclear. CDR1 is SGHTA, CDR2 FQGNSA, per germline. V was clipped by 3 bases and J by 4 bases, with 7 bases between them. The CDR3 loop spans 13 amino acids. The CDR3 protein is CASSFTRYNEQFF. As DNA, the CDR3 is TGTGCCAGCAGCTTTACACGGTACAATGAGCAGTTCTTC.

The genes are TRBV19 and TRBJ2-7, with 9 bases matching TRBD1. The J segment lost 4 bases and the V segment lost 5 bases, leaving 9 bases of the junction unmatched. The CDR3 is made up of 15 amino acids. Germline loops: CDR1 LNHDA, CDR2 SQIVND (reference sequence). CDR3 sequence (DNA): TGTGCCAGTAGTGTACCGGGACAGGGCGAGTACGAGCAGTACTTC. It encodes CASSVPGQGEYEQYF.

In DNA form, the CDR3 reads TGCGCCAGCGGCGGACAGGGAGGGAACACTGAAGCTTTCTTT. Translation: CASGGQGGNTEAFF. The V gene is TRBV5-1, the J gene TRBJ1-1, with 8 bases aligning to TRBD1. This CDR3 has 14 amino acids. Germline values: CDR1 SGHRS, CDR2 YFSETQ. Trimming cost V 7 bases and J 1 base; bases outside gene matches: 6. The full variable domain, its missing parts supplied by reference TRBV5-1 and TRBJ1-1, is KAGVTQTPRYLIKTRGQQVTLSCSPISGHRSVSWYQQTPGQGLQFLFEYFSETQRNKGNFPGRFSGRQFSNSRSEMNVSTLELGDSALYLCASGGQGGNTEAFFGQGTRLTVV.

The chain recombines TRBV13 with TRBJ1-2; TRBD1 aligns across 9 bases. Germline CDR1 and CDR2: PRHDT and FYEKMQ (reference sequence). The CDR3 consists of 15 residues. J gave up 7 bases and V 1 base, and 7 bases lay outside the gene matches. The CDR3: CASSLDRGLNLGYTF. The CDR3 DNA is TGTGCCAGCAGCTTAGACAGGGGGCTTAATCTTGGCTACACCTTC.

The V call is TRBV6-1, the J call TRBJ1-4; perhaps TRBD1 as D (5 bases). Looked up from germline, CDR1 is MNHNS and CDR2 is SASEGT. The CDR3 covers 10 residues. V shed 6 bases and J shed 16 bases, with 12 bases lying between them. The DNA for the CDR3 is TGTGCCAGCAGGGGGCCCCATTCGTTTTTT. Its protein product is CASRGPHSFF.

The chain uses TRBV7-3 and TRBJ1-5; TRBD1 is a possible D gene (5 bases). The length of the CDR3 is 13 residues. Germline loops: CDR1 SGHTA, CDR2 FQGTGA. V lost 2 bases and J lost 5, with 7 bases in between. Written as DNA, the CDR3 is TGTGCCAGCAGCTTACGGGGGGATCAGCCCCAGCATTTT. Translating gives CASSLRGDQPQHF.

The chain employs TRBV28 and TRBJ1-2; D is possibly TRBD1 (5 bases). The germline V gene encodes CDR1 MDHEN and CDR2 SYDVKM. The CDR3 totals 12 residues. V was shortened by 6 bases and J by 5 bases, with 10 bases between the two germline ends. The CDR3 coding sequence is TGTGCCAGCAGCTTGGGGGGATATGGCTACACCTTC. Its protein is CASSLGGYGYTF.

This clone appeared once. This sequence joins TRBV2 and TRBJ2-7; tentatively, D is TRBD1 (5 bases). V was clipped by 6 bases and J by 0 bases, with 12 bases between them. Germline CDR1 and CDR2: SNHLY and FYNNEI. The CDR3 length is 14 residues. The CDR3 region has the DNA TGTGCCAGCAGAACCGAGACAGACTCCTACGAGCAGTACTTC. This codes for CASRTETDSYEQYF.

The chain uses TRBV27 and TRBJ2-3; 7 bases line up with TRBD2. Trimming cost V 7 bases and J 2 bases; bases outside gene matches: 6. Germline V lookup: CDR1 MNHEY, CDR2 SMNVEV (reference sequence). CDR3 size: 14 residues. The CDR3: CASNQRGYTDTQYF. The CDR3 nucleotides are TGTGCCAGCAACCAGCGGGGTTACACAGATACGCAGTATTTT.

The sample holds a few counts of this clone. The rearrangement joins TRBV6-5 to TRBJ2-5; 9 bases line up with TRBD2. This CDR3 contains 15 residues. Germline V lookup: CDR1 MNHEY, CDR2 SVGAGI. V was clipped by 2 bases and J by 5 bases; unmatched bases: 6. CDR3 in amino acids: CASSYGGGAWETQYF. CDR3 DNA sequence: TGTGCCAGCAGTTACGGCGGGGGGGCTTGGGAGACCCAGTACTTC.

V is TRBV5-6 and J is TRBJ2-2; 9 nucleotides line up with TRBD1. Germline loops: CDR1 SGHDT, CDR2 YYEEEE. This CDR3 is 16 amino acids long. The trim removed 4 bases at V and 8 bases at J, leaving 12 bases unmatched. CDR3 in amino acids: CASSPGTGKLSGELFF. The CDR3, as DNA: TGTGCCAGCAGCCCTGGGACAGGGAAGTTATCTGGGGAGCTGTTTTTT.

The V gene is TRBV6-1, the J gene TRBJ2-1, with D possibly being TRBD2 (6 bases). Per the germline V gene, CDR1 is MNHNS and CDR2 is SASEGT. The CDR3 loop spans 14 amino acids. The germline V and J ends were trimmed by 4 bases and 4 bases, with 11 bases remaining between them. The CDR3 spells CASSVAGSYNEQFF. The CDR3 nucleotides read TGTGCCAGCAGTGTTGCGGGAAGTTACAATGAGCAGTTCTTC.

In this sample, this clone turned up once. This chain uses TRBV2 with TRBJ2-1, with 8 bases fitting TRBD2. The CDR3 runs to 17 residues. The V gene's germline CDR1 is SNHLY and CDR2 FYNNEI. The V gene end was trimmed by 6 bases and the J gene end by 3 bases; junction bases not matched to a gene: 13. CDR3 nucleotide sequence: TGTGCCAGCAGGTATAGCCCCCTAGCGGGCGTCTACAATGAGCAGTTCTTC. This sequence encodes CASRYSPLAGVYNEQFF.

This clone was detected only once. The V call is TRBV6-1, the J call TRBJ1-2, with D tentatively TRBD1 (5 bases). Looked up from germline, CDR1 is MNHNS and CDR2 is SASEGT. V was shortened by 6 bases and J by 3 bases, with 8 bases between the two germline ends. This CDR3 is 12 amino acids long. The DNA of the CDR3 is TGTGCCAGCAGCGGAGGGGACTATGGCTACACCTTC. Translated: CASSGGDYGYTF.

The chain links TRBV7-3 to TRBJ1-5; D not resolved. CDR1 SGHTA and CDR2 FQGTGA come from the germline V gene. This CDR3 spans 13 amino acids. Trimming removed 3 bases from V and 0 bases from J, with 3 bases in between. The DNA of the CDR3 is TGTGCCAGCAGCTTGGATAGCAATCAGCCCCAGCATTTT. Amino acid sequence: CASSLDSNQPQHF.

This sequence joins TRBV7-6 and TRBJ2-7, with a possible D match to TRBD1 (6 bases). V was clipped by 5 bases and J by 3 bases, with 17 bases between them. This CDR3 has 15 amino acids. Germline CDR1 SGHVS, CDR2 FNYEAQ. For the CDR3, the DNA is TGTGCCAGCAGCCCAGCGTGGGGGCGCTTCTACGAGCAGTACTTC. Its protein is CASSPAWGRFYEQYF.

The rearrangement uses TRBV11-3 and TRBJ2-3; 8 bases align to TRBD2. Germline loops: CDR1 SGHNT, CDR2 YENEEA. This CDR3 contains 14 residues. V trimming: 1 base; J trimming: 5 bases; junction bases outside the gene matches: 2. CDR3 nucleotides: TGTGCCAGCAGCTTAGGACTAGCGATAGATACGCAGTATTTT. It codes for CASSLGLAIDTQYF.